The rows below give T cell receptor beta chains drawn from one sample of a study of T-cell memory formation after mild COVID-19. A single record per CDR3 protein comes from TCRdb applying MiXCR to the 5' RACE reads. The sample lists roughly 450,000 distinct CDR3 sequences; approximately 18% were seen once. The specimen was PBMCs or a T cell subset sorted from them (not recorded which). These TCRs come from an adult woman who had mild COVID-19 (a few samples of this study predate the infection). Cell type and time point are not known. Both conserved end residues are part of each CDR3. D genes are given only for firm matches. Rows give clone size only sometimes, using once, few, many, or a class for an expanded clone.

v_gene	j_gene	abundance	d_gene	CDR3aa	CDR3nt
TRBV29-1	TRBJ2-7	few	TRBD2	CSVEKLAGLGDEQYF	TGCAGCGTTGAGAAGTTAGCGGGGCTTGGGGACGAGCAGTACTTC
TRBV5-1	TRBJ2-5	few	-	CASSYPQETQYF	TGCGCCAGCAGCTACCCCCAAGAGACCCAGTACTTC
TRBV6-2/TRBV6-3	TRBJ2-7	few	TRBD1	CASSDYDRGLYEQYF	TGTGCCAGCAGTGACTATGACAGGGGGCTTTACGAGCAGTACTTC
TRBV24-1	TRBJ1-4	few	-	CATSDPGTQNEKLFF	TGTGCCACCAGTGATCCCGGGACGCAAAATGAAAAACTGTTTTTT
TRBV7-2	TRBJ2-1	-	TRBD1	CASSLRDRAHNEQFF	TGTGCCAGCAGCCTCCGGGACAGGGCCCACAATGAGCAGTTCTTC
TRBV6-5	TRBJ1-2	once	-	CASKSSLVFVGPRAGYTF	TGTGCCAGCAAATCCAGCCTCGTGTTTGTTGGACCGAGGGCTGGCTACACCTTC
TRBV7-6	TRBJ2-7	-	TRBD2	CASSLPQVGRRSYEQYF	TGTGCCAGCAGCTTACCCCAAGTCGGGAGGCGCTCCTACGAGCAGTACTTC
TRBV10-3	TRBJ2-7	once	-	CAIGQTTYEQYF	TGTGCCATCGGACAGACAACCTACGAGCAGTACTTC
TRBV2	TRBJ2-7	-	-	CASSEQGWYEQYF	TGTGCCAGCAGTGAACAGGGTTGGTACGAGCAGTACTTC
TRBV7-9	TRBJ2-5	-	TRBD1	CASSLDRVAQYF	TGTGCCAGCAGCCTCGACAGGGTGGCCCAGTACTTC
TRBV18	TRBJ2-1	many	-	CASSPGGPHEQFF	TGTGCCAGCTCACCCGGGGGGCCGCATGAGCAGTTCTTC
TRBV29-1	TRBJ2-6	few	-	CSVRSGANVLTF	TGCAGCGTTCGATCTGGGGCCAACGTCCTGACTTTC
TRBV29-1	TRBJ2-5	few	-	CSVERGAGLGETQYF	TGCAGCGTAGAGAGAGGGGCAGGGCTTGGAGAGACCCAGTACTTC
TRBV9	TRBJ2-7	-	-	CASSVADARYEQYF	TGTGCCAGCAGCGTAGCCGACGCCCGTTACGAGCAGTACTTC
TRBV12-3/TRBV12-4	TRBJ1-2	-	-	CASSFGSNYGYTF	TGTGCCAGCAGTTTCGGCTCTAACTATGGCTACACCTTC
TRBV7-2	TRBJ2-1	-	TRBD2	CASNEDAGGPTFNEQFF	TGTGCCAGCAACGAAGACGCGGGAGGGCCGACCTTCAATGAGCAGTTCTTC
TRBV27	TRBJ1-1	-	TRBD1	CASSWVRGRGRGSTEAFF	TGTGCCAGCAGTTGGGTGCGGGGTAGGGGGCGAGGGAGCACTGAAGCTTTCTTT
TRBV4-3	TRBJ1-1	-	-	CASSLTRGMNTEAFF	TGCGCCAGCAGCCTTACCAGGGGCATGAACACTGAAGCTTTCTTT
TRBV4-1	TRBJ1-1	few	-	CASSQDQLTEAFF	TGCGCCAGCAGCCAAGATCAACTCACTGAAGCTTTCTTT
TRBV5-1	TRBJ1-2	-	-	CASSPWGGPGDYGYTF	TGCGCCAGCAGCCCCTGGGGGGGGCCTGGCGACTATGGCTACACCTTC
TRBV5-1	TRBJ2-7	-	TRBD1	CASSSDREGTYEQYF	TGCGCCAGCAGCTCCGACAGGGAAGGAACCTACGAGCAGTACTTC
TRBV5-1	TRBJ1-1	-	TRBD1	CASSLADRENTEAFF	TGCGCCAGCAGCTTGGCCGACAGGGAGAACACTGAAGCTTTCTTT
TRBV5-1	TRBJ1-6	many	-	CASSAGDGNSPLHF	TGCGCCAGCAGCGCGGGGGATGGTAATTCACCCCTCCACTTT
TRBV12-3/TRBV12-4	TRBJ1-2	few	-	CASTGKRYDYGYTF	TGTGCCAGCACCGGGAAGCGGTACGACTATGGCTACACCTTC
TRBV10-3	TRBJ2-6	few	-	CAISDEGSGANVLTF	TGTGCCATCAGTGACGAGGGCTCTGGGGCCAACGTCCTGACTTTC
TRBV30	TRBJ1-1	-	-	CAWSRGGSTEAFF	TGTGCCTGGAGTCGGGGGGGGAGTACTGAAGCTTTCTTT
TRBV12-3/TRBV12-4	TRBJ2-1	medium-sized	TRBD2	CASLGTGGVNEQFF	TGTGCCAGCCTAGGGACCGGGGGGGTCAATGAGCAGTTCTTC
TRBV14	TRBJ2-3	few	-	CASSQDLGSNPDTQYF	TGTGCCAGCAGCCAAGATCTAGGGAGTAACCCAGATACGCAGTATTTT
TRBV20-1	TRBJ2-4	few	TRBD2	CSAKLAGRLQYF	TGCAGTGCAAAGCTAGCGGGACGACTGCAGTACTTC
TRBV20-1	TRBJ1-6	-	TRBD1	CSARVGGQHNSPLHF	TGCAGTGCTAGAGTCGGGGGACAGCATAATTCACCCCTCCACTTT